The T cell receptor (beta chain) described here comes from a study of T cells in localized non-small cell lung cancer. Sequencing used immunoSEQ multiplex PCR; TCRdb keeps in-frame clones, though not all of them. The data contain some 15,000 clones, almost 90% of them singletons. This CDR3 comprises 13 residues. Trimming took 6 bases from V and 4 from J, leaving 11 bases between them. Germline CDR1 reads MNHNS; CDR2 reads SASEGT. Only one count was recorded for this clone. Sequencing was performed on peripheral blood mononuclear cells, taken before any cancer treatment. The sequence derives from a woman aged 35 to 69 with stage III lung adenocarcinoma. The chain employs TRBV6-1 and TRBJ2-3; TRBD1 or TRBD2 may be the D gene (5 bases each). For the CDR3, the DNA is TGTGCCAGCAGGAATAGGGGACCAGATACGCAGTATTTT. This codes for CASRNRGPDTQYF.